Listed here are 18 T cell receptor beta chains from one sample, sequenced in a study of human T cells and chemical hapten exposure. The time point: patch test 1, 2 weeks after DPC sensitization. Regarding treatment: therapeutic diphenylcyclopropenone sensitization with weekly scalp DPC. In TCRdb, the RACE reads were re-called with MiXCR into one record per CDR3 protein. The sample holds 150,000 to 200,000 distinct CDR3 sequences; more than 14% are singletons and the top ten take about 1.7%. Specimen: whole blood, collected in connection with sensitization to the hapten diphenylcyclopropenone (DPC). The receptors derive from a woman aged 30 to 39 with alopecia areata. Some clones in this sample may be carry-over from other donors' samples.

This clonotype was picked up a small number of times. This chain connects TRBV12-3 or TRBV12-4 to TRBJ1-4, with 7 positions matching TRBD1. The V and J ends lost 3 bases and 5 bases, in that order; junction bases with no gene match: 3. CDR3 length: 14 amino acids. In DNA form, the CDR3 reads TGTGCCAGCAGTTTGAGGGGGCCCAATGAAAAACTGTTTTTT. Its translation is CASSLRGPNEKLFF.

There are a few counts of this clonotype. J is TRBJ2-2 and V is TRBV5-1, with 7 bases identical to TRBD1. The CDR3 runs to 15 residues. The V gene's germline CDR1 is SGHRS and CDR2 YFSETQ. Losses at the gene ends were 4 bases for V and 3 bases for J; bases not matched to a gene: 6. The CDR3 DNA is TGCGCCAGCAGCCTTGACAGGGTGTACACCGGGGAGCTGTTTTTT. This sequence encodes CASSLDRVYTGELFF.

This clonotype has a count of ten or more. This rearrangement joins TRBV5-1 to TRBJ2-3; 7 bases are shared with TRBD2. Losses at the gene ends were 4 bases for V and 3 bases for J; bases not matched to a gene: 5. This CDR3 is 14 amino acids long. Germline-derived CDR1 and CDR2 are SGHRS and YFSETQ. In nucleotides, the CDR3 is TGCGCCAGCAGCAGCGGGGAGCCAACAGATACGCAGTATTTT. Its translation: CASSSGEPTDTQYF.

This clonotype was picked up a small number of times. As DNA, the CDR3 is TGTGCCAGCGGAAGGTCGGCCTTCCAAGAGACCCAGTACTTC. Translation gives CASGRSAFQETQYF. The genes are TRBV7-2 and TRBJ2-5, with unresolved D. CDR1 is SGHTA and CDR2 is FQGNSA in the germline V gene. The CDR3 loop spans 14 amino acids. Between the trimmed V and J ends, which lost 8 bases and 1 base, there was a span of 14 bases. Looking up the rest from reference TRBV7-2 and TRBJ2-5 gives the full variable domain: GAGVSQSPSNKVTEKGKDVELRCDPISGHTALYWYRQSLGQGLEFLIYFQGNSAPDKSGLPSDRFSAERTGGSVSTLTIQRTQQEDSAVYLCASGRSAFQETQYFGPGTRLLVL.

V and J are TRBV12-3 or TRBV12-4 and TRBJ2-7; a possible D gene is TRBD2 (5 bases). The CDR3 is 14 residues long. The ends were cut back, 5 bases at V and 5 bases at J, with 16 bases in the middle. CDR3 region: CASSPIRGKHEQYF. As DNA, the CDR3 is TGTGCCAGCAGTCCCATCCGAGGGAAGCACGAGCAGTACTTC.

This clonotype was counted between two and nine times. The CDR3 loop reads CSARDNPNTEAFF. CDR3 in DNA: TGCAGTGCTAGAGATAACCCGAACACTGAAGCTTTCTTT. The rearrangement uses TRBV20-1 and TRBJ1-1; D is unclear. With 0 bases removed from V and 1 base from J, the gap between germline ends came to 6 bases. The CDR3 contains 13 residues. CDR1 is DFQATT, CDR2 SNEGSKA, per germline (reference sequence).

This clonotype occurred a few times. The chain uses TRBV5-1 and TRBJ2-5, with 7 bases matching TRBD1. Germline assignment: CDR1 SGHRS and CDR2 YFSETQ. The CDR3 covers 13 residues. V dropped 4 bases and J dropped 9; count of bases not matched to a gene: 9. The CDR3 reads CASSGTARWAQYF. Written as DNA, the CDR3 is TGCGCCAGCAGCGGGACAGCTAGATGGGCCCAGTACTTC.

This clonotype was detected ten times or more. The V gene is TRBV12-3 or TRBV12-4, the J gene TRBJ1-5; D call uncertain. Trimming stripped 4 bases from V and 4 bases from J, with 8 bases between. The CDR3 covers 13 residues. CDR3 region: CASSWGTNQPQHF. In DNA form, the CDR3 reads TGTGCCAGCAGTTGGGGTACTAATCAGCCCCAGCATTTT.

The chain links TRBV12-3 or TRBV12-4 to TRBJ2-5; 12 nucleotides line up with TRBD2. Unmatched junction bases numbered 3, after V lost 5 bases and J lost 2 bases. The CDR3 is 15 amino acids. The CDR3 DNA is TGTGCCAGCAGTCGGACTAGCGGGGTACAAGAGACCCAGTACTTC. This translates into CASSRTSGVQETQYF.

This clonotype turned up a few times. V and J are TRBV9 and TRBJ2-7; 7 bases align to TRBD1. Germline CDR1 is SGDLS and CDR2 is YYNGEE. Trimming cost V 0 bases and J 3 bases; bases outside gene matches: 3. The CDR3 runs to 14 residues. The CDR3 loop reads CASSVVGDSYEQYF. The CDR3 bases are TGTGCCAGCAGCGTAGTTGGGGACAGCTACGAGCAGTACTTC.

The chain couples TRBV20-1 to TRBJ2-7; TRBD1 matches 7 bases. V was pared by 6 bases and J by 0 bases, with 5 bases of the junction left unmatched. CDR1 and CDR2 from the germline V gene are DFQATT and SNEGSKA (reference sequence). The CDR3 runs to 13 residues. The CDR3 here is CSARTGVSYEQYF. CDR3 sequence (DNA): TGCAGTGCCAGAACAGGGGTCTCCTACGAGCAGTACTTC.

This clonotype was seen at least ten times. This rearrangement joins TRBV7-2 to TRBJ2-1; unclear D gene. The CDR3 spans 15 residues. Germline assignment: CDR1 SGHTA and CDR2 FQGNSA. The ends were cut back, 5 bases at V and 0 bases at J, with 11 bases in the middle. Here the CDR3 reads CASSRTTLSYNEQFF. DNA for the CDR3: TGTGCCAGCAGCCGCACGACCCTCTCCTACAATGAGCAGTTCTTC.

This clonotype was picked up a small number of times. The chain is built from TRBV5-1 and TRBJ2-5; TRBD1 is a possible D gene (6 bases). The CDR3 is made up of 13 amino acids. Germline CDR1 and CDR2: SGHRS and YFSETQ. Trimming left V 4 bases short and J 2 bases short, with 9 bases between. In DNA, the CDR3 is TGCGCCAGCAGCATTGGACAGCAAGAGACCCAGTACTTC. Encoded protein: CASSIGQQETQYF.

This clonotype was seen only a few times. This chain links TRBV12-3 or TRBV12-4 with TRBJ2-3, with D maybe TRBD2 (5 bases). V was pared by 2 bases and J by 6 bases, with 12 bases between. CDR3 size: 14 residues. The CDR3 reads CASSLRPGEDTQYF. The CDR3 region has the DNA TGTGCCAGCAGTTTACGCCCCGGGGAGGATACGCAGTATTTT.

This chain joins TRBV6-6 and TRBJ2-1; 11 bases match TRBD2. The CDR3 has 15 residues. Germline assignment: CDR1 MNHNY and CDR2 SVGAGI (reference sequence). V gave up 4 bases and J gave up 9 bases; unmatched junction bases: 8. Here the CDR3 DNA reads TGTGCCAGCAGTTTAGTAGCGGGGGGGCTTAGTGAGCAGTTCTTC. The encoded protein is CASSLVAGGLSEQFF.

This clonotype was seen a handful of times. Here the CDR3 DNA reads TGTGCCAGCAGCGCCCAATGGGGGGGCGGGCTTGGCTCCTACAATGAGCAGTTCTTC. It is translated as CASSAQWGGGLGSYNEQFF. The rearrangement uses TRBV9 and TRBJ2-1; TRBD2 is a possible D gene (7 bases). The ends were cut back, 3 bases at V and 0 bases at J, with 22 bases in the middle. From germline, CDR1 is SGDLS and CDR2 YYNGEE. The CDR3 has 19 amino acids.

Only a few counts were recorded for this clonotype. The chain combines TRBV29-1 with TRBJ1-2, with D unresolved. The CDR3 length is 12 residues. Germline V CDR1 and CDR2: SQVTM, ANQGSEA. Trimming shortened V by 6 bases and J by 1 base, and 9 bases separated the two germline ends. Here the CDR3 DNA reads TGCAGCGTCGCTTTGTATAACTATGGCTACACCTTC. It encodes CSVALYNYGYTF.

The chain has TRBV7-2 and TRBJ2-1; D perhaps matches TRBD2 (5 bases). The CDR3 is made up of 14 amino acids. Trimming cost V 4 bases and J 8 bases, with 15 bases left between them. Per germline, CDR1 SGHTA and CDR2 FQGNSA. Here the CDR3 reads CASSSPSSGDEQFF. The CDR3 DNA reads as TGTGCCAGCAGCTCCCCATCGTCCGGGGATGAGCAGTTCTTC.